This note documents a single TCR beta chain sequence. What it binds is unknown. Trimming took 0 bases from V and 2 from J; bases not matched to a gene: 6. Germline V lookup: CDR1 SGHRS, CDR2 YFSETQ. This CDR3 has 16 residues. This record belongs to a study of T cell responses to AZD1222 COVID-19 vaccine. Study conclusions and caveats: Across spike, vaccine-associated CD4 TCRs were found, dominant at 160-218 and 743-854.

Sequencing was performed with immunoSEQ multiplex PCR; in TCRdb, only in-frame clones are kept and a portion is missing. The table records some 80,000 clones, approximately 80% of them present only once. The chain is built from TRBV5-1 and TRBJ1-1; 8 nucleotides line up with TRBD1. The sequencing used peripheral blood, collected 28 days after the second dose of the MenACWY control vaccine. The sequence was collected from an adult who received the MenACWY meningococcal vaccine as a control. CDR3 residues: CASSLAGQGRNTEAFF. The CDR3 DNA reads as TGCGCCAGCAGCTTGGCAGGACAGGGAAGAAACACTGAAGCTTTCTTT.